This T cell receptor (beta chain) stems from a study of cytomegalovirus exposure and HLA in healthy donors. Study in general: Drawn from HLA-typed donors, tens of millions of unique TCRs were held in an early data release.

Notes on this clone: Its antigen is currently unknown.

V gave up 5 bases and J gave up 1 base; unmatched junction bases: 4. CDR1 and CDR2 (germline): SGHAT, FQNNGV. The CDR3 consists of 14 residues. 13 Jbeta primers and 60 Vbeta primers were used for the PCR. Only in-frame clones appear in the TCRdb table, and some are missing; sequencing was by immunoSEQ multiplex PCR. The repertoire consists of 90,000 to 140,000 clones, with roughly 15% occurring once and the leading ten covering about 0.79%. Study-wide results and limits: A later analysis linked a missense DCLRE1C variant to TCR beta V- and J-gene trimming. An apparent linkage of common viral pathogens to several of the most significant clusters emerged in a later analysis.

The receptor was derived from a female donor in good health and CMV-seronegative. This chain uses TRBV11-2 with TRBJ2-7; 8 bases align to TRBD1. Sequenced: PBMCs. CDR3 DNA sequence: TGTGCCAGCAGCCCCGGACAGGGTTCCTACGAGCAGTACTTC. Protein: CASSPGQGSYEQYF.